Listed here are 18 T cell receptor beta chains from one sample, sequenced in a study of blood T cell repertoires in COVID-19. Sequencing used immunoSEQ multiplex PCR; TCRdb keeps in-frame clones, though not all of them. Of over 200,000 clones in the sample, over 75% were seen once. Sequencing used PBMCs or T cells enriched from blood (not recorded which). The receptors originated from a man aged 18-30 years who had recovered from COVID-19.

The chain couples TRBV4-2 to TRBJ1-5; no reliable D call. There are 15 residues in the CDR3. Germline V gives CDR1 LGHNA, CDR2 YNFKEQ. The V end was cut by 0 bases, the J end by 4 bases, with 10 bases between. The CDR3 spells CASSQDSHGNQPQHF. The DNA for the CDR3 is TGTGCCAGCAGCCAAGATAGTCACGGGAATCAGCCCCAGCATTTT.

The V call is TRBV5-1, the J call TRBJ2-3; D gene ambiguous. Per germline, CDR1 SGHRS and CDR2 YFSETQ. This CDR3 contains 16 residues. Trimming cost V 4 bases and J 4 bases, with 19 bases left between them. The CDR3 sequence: CASSQYLFEAADTQYF. Written as DNA, the CDR3 is TGCGCCAGCAGCCAGTACCTTTTTGAGGCAGCAGATACGCAGTATTTT.

V gene TRBV2 combines with J gene TRBJ1-3, with D possibly TRBD1 on 5 matching bases. This CDR3 has 14 amino acids. Germline-derived CDR1 and CDR2 are SNHLY and FYNNEI. Trimming stripped 4 bases from V and 2 bases from J, with 9 bases between. The CDR3 DNA is TGTGCCAGCAGTGGCAGGGTAACTGGAAACACCATATATTTT. Translating gives CASSGRVTGNTIYF.

The rearrangement joins TRBV21-1 to TRBJ2-3; TRBD2 reflects the table's D call only, with no check against the DNA. TRBV21-1 is labeled a pseudogene. This CDR3 region has 16 residues. For the CDR3, the DNA is TGTGCCAGCAGCACCCGGACTAGCGCGGCCACAGATACGCAGTATTTT. Protein sequence: CASSTRTSAATDTQYF.

Only a few counts were recorded for this clone. The CDR3 DNA reads TGTGCCAGCGCTAAAACAGGGGACTATGGCTACACCTTC. Translating gives CASAKTGDYGYTF. V usage is TRBV6-5 and J usage is TRBJ1-2; 7 bases fit TRBD1. The CDR3 consists of 13 residues. The V segment lost 8 bases and the J segment 3 bases; nucleotides outside the gene matches: 6. Germline CDR1 MNHEY, CDR2 SVGAGI.

J is TRBJ2-5 and V is TRBV27; TRBD2 is a possible D gene (6 bases). V lost 3 bases to trimming and J lost 3 bases, with 11 bases between them. From germline, CDR1 is MNHEY and CDR2 SMNVEV (reference sequence). The CDR3 is made up of 14 amino acids. This CDR3 is CASSFLGGKETQYF. The CDR3 region has the DNA TGTGCCAGCAGTTTCCTCGGGGGAAAAGAGACCCAGTACTTC.

In this sample, this clone turned up once. The chain is built from TRBV5-1 and TRBJ2-7; 11 bases are a match to TRBD2. CDR1 is SGHRS and CDR2 is YFSETQ in the germline V gene. CDR3 size: 15 residues. The ends lost 0 bases at V and 3 bases at J; junction bases unmatched: 2. The DNA for the CDR3 is TGCGCCAGCAGCTTGGCGCTAGCGGGGGGCTACGAGCAGTACTTC. It is translated as CASSLALAGGYEQYF.

This clone was counted a few times. The chain joins TRBV9 to TRBJ2-2, with 9 bases aligning to TRBD2. CDR3 length equals 14 residues. The V gene end was trimmed by 7 bases and the J gene end by 5 bases; junction bases not matched to a gene: 6. Germline CDR1 and CDR2: SGDLS and YYNGEE. CDR3: CASGKREETGELFF. CDR3 DNA: TGTGCCAGCGGGAAGCGGGAGGAAACCGGGGAGCTGTTTTTT.

In its sample, this clone was seen once. The chain employs TRBV2 and TRBJ2-2; 7 bases are a match to TRBD1. This CDR3 is 13 amino acids long. V shed 6 bases, J shed 5 bases, and the junction held 3 bases outside the gene matches. Germline V CDR1 and CDR2: SNHLY, FYNNEI. Here the CDR3 reads CASSQQGTGELFF. The CDR3 DNA reads TGTGCCAGCAGCCAACAGGGGACCGGGGAGCTGTTTTTT.

The rearrangement uses TRBV24-1 and TRBJ2-2, with D perhaps matching TRBD1 (6 bases). Germline lookup yields CDR1 KGHDR and CDR2 SFDVKD. Trimming removed 9 bases from V and 5 bases from J, with 12 bases in between. CDR3 length equals 13 residues. CDR3 protein: CATAHRVTGELFF. The CDR3 DNA sequence: TGTGCCACCGCTCACAGGGTAACCGGGGAGCTGTTTTTT.

The rearrangement links TRBV7-2 to TRBJ1-5, with 7 bases matching TRBD1. This CDR3 spans 19 amino acids. Trimming removed 1 base from V and 0 bases from J; junction bases left unmatched: 12. CDR1 is SGHTA, CDR2 FQGNSA, per germline. The CDR3 loop reads CASSLGRGTAPYSNQPQHF. The CDR3 DNA reads TGTGCCAGCAGCTTAGGTCGCGGGACAGCGCCCTATAGCAATCAGCCCCAGCATTTT. The full variable domain, in which reference TRBV7-2 and TRBJ1-5 provide the parts outside the CDR3, is GAGVSQSPSNKVTEKGKDVELRCDPISGHTALYWYRQSLGQGLEFLIYFQGNSAPDKSGLPSDRFSAERTGGSVSTLTIQRTQQEDSAVYLCASSLGRGTAPYSNQPQHFGDGTRLSIL.

The chain employs TRBV7-2 and TRBJ1-6; D is possibly TRBD1 (6 bases). The CDR3 covers 14 residues. Germline values: CDR1 SGHTA, CDR2 FQGNSA. Trimming pared 5 bases from V and 9 bases from J, leaving 14 bases between. CDR3 sequence: CASSPDGTISPLHF. CDR3 nucleotides: TGTGCCAGCAGCCCGGACGGGACAATTTCACCCCTCCACTTT.

This chain joins TRBV2 and TRBJ1-2; D perhaps matches TRBD1 (5 bases). The germline V and J ends were trimmed by 5 bases and 4 bases, with 14 bases remaining between them. The length of the CDR3 is 14 residues. The germline V gene encodes CDR1 SNHLY and CDR2 FYNNEI. Here the CDR3 DNA reads TGTGCCAGCAGTCGGAGGGGCAGGAGCTATGGCTACACCTTC. As protein: CASSRRGRSYGYTF.

This clone appeared a few times. This chain joins TRBV7-9 and TRBJ2-7; D not resolved. The germline gives CDR1 SEHNR, CDR2 FQNEAQ (reference sequence). The CDR3 extends over 12 amino acids. Deletions cut 7 bases from V and 3 bases from J, with 10 bases between. The CDR3 is CASISPGYEQYF. The CDR3, as DNA: TGTGCCAGCATCTCGCCCGGCTACGAGCAGTACTTC.

CDR3 in amino acids: CASSQDLEPTGEKLFF. The CDR3 nucleotides read TGTGCCAGCAGCCAAGATTTGGAGCCGACGGGTGAAAAACTGTTTTTT. This chain uses TRBV14 with TRBJ1-4; D uncertain. The CDR3 length is 16 residues. Germline CDR1 reads SGHDN; CDR2 reads FVKESK. With 0 bases removed from V and 7 bases from J, the gap between germline ends came to 15 bases.

The chain's CDR3 is CAWSPHPRTGTYEQYF. The CDR3 DNA is TGTGCCTGGAGTCCCCACCCCCGGACAGGGACCTACGAGCAGTACTTC. The chain carries TRBV30 and TRBJ2-7, with TRBD1 matching 8 bases. Germline lookup yields CDR1 GTSNPN and CDR2 SVGIG (reference sequence). Losses at the gene ends were 2 bases for V and 2 bases for J; bases not matched to a gene: 11. The CDR3 loop spans 16 amino acids.

The chain links TRBV10-3 to TRBJ1-2, with D unresolved. This CDR3 is built from 13 residues. V was shortened by 0 bases and J by 4 bases, with 6 bases between the two germline ends. Germline lookup yields CDR1 ENHRY and CDR2 SYGVKD. CDR3 coding DNA: TGTGCCATCAGTGAGTCGAGTGGCTATGGCTACACCTTC. This encodes CAISESSGYGYTF.

The chain has TRBV7-9 and TRBJ1-3; D is ambiguous. There are 13 residues in the CDR3. Germline V gene sequence: CDR1 SEHNR, CDR2 FQNEAQ (reference sequence). Trimming shortened V by 8 bases and J by 0 bases, and 8 bases separated the two germline ends. The CDR3 nucleotides read TGTGCCAGCGGAGAGAACTCTGGAAACACCATATATTTT. Amino acids: CASGENSGNTIYF.